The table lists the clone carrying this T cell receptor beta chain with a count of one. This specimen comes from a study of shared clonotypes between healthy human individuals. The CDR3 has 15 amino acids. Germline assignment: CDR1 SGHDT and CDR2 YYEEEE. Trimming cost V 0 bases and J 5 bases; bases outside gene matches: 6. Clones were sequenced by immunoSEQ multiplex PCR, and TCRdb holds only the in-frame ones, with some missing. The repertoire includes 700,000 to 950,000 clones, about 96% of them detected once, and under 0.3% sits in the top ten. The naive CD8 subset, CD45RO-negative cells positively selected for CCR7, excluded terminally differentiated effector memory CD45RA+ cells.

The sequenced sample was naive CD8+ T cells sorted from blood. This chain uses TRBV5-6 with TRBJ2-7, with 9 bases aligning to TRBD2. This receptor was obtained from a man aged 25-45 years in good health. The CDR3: CASSLGGTSPNEQYF. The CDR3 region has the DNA TGTGCCAGCAGCTTGGGGGGGACTAGCCCGAACGAGCAGTACTTC. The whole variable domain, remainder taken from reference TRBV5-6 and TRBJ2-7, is DAGVTQSPTHLIKTRGQQVTLRCSPKSGHDTVSWYQQALGQGPQFIFQYYEEEERQRGNFPDRFSGHQFPNYSSELNVNALLLGDSALYLCASSLGGTSPNEQYFGPGTRLTVT.